Sequencing of this T cell receptor beta chain was carried out in a study of a mutant IDH1 vaccine in newly diagnosed glioma. Looking at the study overall: Patients began vaccination 4-6 weeks after radiotherapy alone, or with temozolomide cycles.

Produced via immunoSEQ multiplex PCR; TCRdb's table is partial and in-frame only. This table holds about 36,000 clones, around 80% found once. Time point meaning: week 11, during vaccination. Doses of 300 ug of mutant IDH1 20-mer peptide were given with topical imiquimod. A note on this clone: Antigen specificity is unknown.

In germline, CDR1 is ENHRY, CDR2 SYGVKD. This CDR3 comprises 13 residues. Between the trimmed V and J ends, which lost 5 bases and 2 bases, there was a span of 7 bases. The sequence came from a woman between 25 and 40 years old with glioma. Some clones in this sample may be carry-over from other donors' samples. The chain uses TRBV10-3 and TRBJ1-5; D gene unclear. Sequencing used peripheral blood mononuclear cells (PBMCs), obtained from a glioma patient whose treatment included an IDH1 peptide vaccine. In nucleotides, the CDR3 is TGTGCCATCAGTCGGGAAGGCAATCAGCCCCAGCATTTT. Its protein product is CAISREGNQPQHF.